Listed here are 28 T cell receptor beta chains from one sample, sequenced in a study of response to subunit inactivated influenza vaccine. Via MiXCR, TCRdb re-called the RT-PCR reads, giving one row per CDR3 protein. The profile shows about 540,000 distinct CDR3 sequences, 14% of them singletons. The sequencing here drew on PBMCs from blood, taken about 13 days after vaccination. These receptor sequences come from a man between 50 and 59 years old who received an inactivated influenza vaccine.

This clonotype was seen a handful of times. The chain is built from TRBV5-1 and TRBJ1-3; D perhaps matches TRBD1 (5 bases). Germline V CDR1 and CDR2: SGHRS, YFSETQ. Between the trimmed V and J ends, which lost 4 bases and 4 bases, there was a span of 15 bases. The CDR3 covers 15 residues. The CDR3: CASSRGGFTGNTIYF. In DNA, the CDR3 is TGCGCCAGCAGCCGTGGGGGGTTTACGGGAAACACCATATATTTT.

The chain is built from TRBV20-1 and TRBJ2-1; TRBD1 matches at 7 bases. Germline V gene sequence: CDR1 DFQATT, CDR2 SNEGSKA (reference sequence). The CDR3 loop spans 15 amino acids. J gave up 7 bases and V 1 base, and 10 bases lay outside the gene matches. CDR3 loop: CSARAPGQLKNEQFF. CDR3 sequence (DNA): TGCAGTGCTAGAGCGCCGGGACAGCTTAAGAATGAGCAGTTCTTC.

CDR3 bases: TGCAGTGCTACCGGGACTAGCGCTTACAATGAGCAGTTCTTC. Residues: CSATGTSAYNEQFF. This rearrangement joins TRBV20-1 to TRBJ2-1, with TRBD2 matching over 10 bases. In germline, CDR1 is DFQATT, CDR2 SNEGSKA (reference sequence). The CDR3 has 14 amino acids. Trimming at V came to 4 bases and at J to 4 bases, leaving 4 bases not matched to a gene.

This clonotype appeared a few times. V is TRBV7-9 and J is TRBJ1-2, with D possibly TRBD1 on 6 matching bases. With 5 bases removed from V and 4 bases from J, the gap between germline ends came to 14 bases. Germline V gene data show CDR1 as SEHNR and CDR2 as FQNEAQ (reference sequence). The CDR3 runs 14 residues. CDR3 sequence: CASSAGQKIYGYTF. Here the CDR3 DNA reads TGTGCCAGCAGCGCCGGACAGAAAATCTATGGCTACACCTTC.

CDR3 DNA sequence: TGTGCCAGCAGCCCCGGGACACGGGGAAGGGGCGAGCAGTACTTC. Encoded protein: CASSPGTRGRGEQYF. The chain carries TRBV3-1 and TRBJ2-7; possible D gene TRBD1, 6 bases. V gave up 4 bases and J gave up 6 bases, with 19 bases separating them. Germline V gene lookup returns CDR1 LGHDT and CDR2 YNNKEL (reference sequence). This CDR3 contains 15 residues.

V is TRBV28 and J is TRBJ1-1, with unresolved D. The CDR3 has 13 amino acids. V lost 8 bases to trimming and J lost 1 base, with 11 bases between them. Germline V gene lookup returns CDR1 MDHEN and CDR2 SYDVKM. The CDR3 region has the DNA TGTGCCAGCGGAAAGTTCAAGAACACTGAAGCTTTCTTT. It encodes CASGKFKNTEAFF. Full variable domain (outside the CDR3, taken from reference TRBV28 and TRBJ1-1): DVKVTQSSRYLVKRTGEKVFLECVQDMDHENMFWYRQDPGLGLRLIYFSYDVKMKEKGDIPEGYSVSREKKERFSLILESASTNQTSMYLCASGKFKNTEAFFGQGTRLTVV.

The chain carries TRBV5-1 and TRBJ1-4; D possibly corresponds to TRBD1 (5 bases). The CDR3 is 15 residues long. V was cut by 0 bases and J by 8 bases, with 14 bases left in between. Germline V gene sequence: CDR1 SGHRS, CDR2 YFSETQ. The CDR3, as DNA: TGCGCCAGCAGCTTGGATCCGGGGACCAGGGAAAAACTGTTTTTT. This translates into CASSLDPGTREKLFF.

This chain links TRBV5-1 with TRBJ2-7; 8 positions agree with TRBD2. J gave up 1 base and V 0 bases, and 3 bases lay outside the gene matches. CDR1 is SGHRS and CDR2 is YFSETQ in the germline V gene. This CDR3 comprises 15 residues. CDR3 DNA sequence: TGCGCCAGCAGCTTGGGCGGGGGGAATTCCTACGAGCAGTACTTC. Its protein is CASSLGGGNSYEQYF. Full variable domain (rest looked up from reference TRBV5-1 and TRBJ2-7): KAGVTQTPRYLIKTRGQQVTLSCSPISGHRSVSWYQQTPGQGLQFLFEYFSETQRNKGNFPGRFSGRQFSNSRSEMNVSTLELGDSALYLCASSLGGGNSYEQYFGPGTRLTVT.

This clonotype was counted between two and nine times. This chain links TRBV28 with TRBJ2-7; 10 positions match TRBD1. The CDR3 length is 16 residues. CDR1 MDHEN and CDR2 SYDVKM come from the germline V gene. V lost 7 bases, J lost 2 bases, and 11 bases stayed unmatched. CDR3 in DNA: TGTGCCAGCATCCCAGGGGGGACAGGGGATACCTACGAGCAGTACTTC. Its protein product is CASIPGGTGDTYEQYF.

This clonotype was seen only a few times. V is TRBV10-3 and J is TRBJ2-7, with D uncertain. Trimming left V 3 bases short and J 0 bases short, with 3 bases between. Germline V gene lookup returns CDR1 ENHRY and CDR2 SYGVKD. The CDR3 is 12 amino acids. CDR3 DNA: TGTGCCATCAGTGACAACTCCTACGAGCAGTACTTC. Translation gives CAISDNSYEQYF.

This clonotype was seen more than once but under ten times. The chain recombines TRBV12-3 or TRBV12-4 with TRBJ2-7; weak D call: TRBD2 (6 bases). Trimming removed 5 bases at V and 4 bases at J, with 15 bases between. The CDR3 loop spans 14 amino acids. CDR3 in DNA: TGTGCCAGCAGTAGGGCGGGACGCCTTTACGAGCAGTACTTC. The encoded protein is CASSRAGRLYEQYF.

Many counts were recorded for this clonotype. The chain links TRBV12-3 or TRBV12-4 to TRBJ2-7; a weak D match, TRBD1 (5 bases). The germline V and J ends were trimmed by 6 bases and 2 bases, with 8 bases remaining between them. The CDR3 length is 12 residues. CDR3 sequence (DNA): TGTGCCAGCAGCCCAGGGACCTACGAGCAGTACTTC. The encoded protein is CASSPGTYEQYF.

V gene TRBV11-2 combines with J gene TRBJ2-1, with a weak D call TRBD1 (5 bases). Germline CDR1 SGHAT, CDR2 FQNNGV. The CDR3 spans 14 residues. V was shortened by 6 bases and J by 0 bases, with 9 bases between the two germline ends. The CDR3 reads CASSPQGSYNEQFF. The CDR3 DNA sequence: TGTGCCAGCAGTCCCCAGGGCTCCTACAATGAGCAGTTCTTC. The whole variable domain, remainder taken from reference TRBV11-2 and TRBJ2-1, is EAGVAQSPRYKIIEKRQSVAFWCNPISGHATLYWYQQILGQGPKLLIQFQNNGVVDDSQLPKDRFSAERLKGVDSTLKIQPAKLEDSAVYLCASSPQGSYNEQFFGPGTRLTVL.

The rearrangement joins TRBV7-2 to TRBJ2-2, with D possibly matching TRBD2 (5 bases). CDR1 and CDR2 from the germline V gene are SGHTA and FQGNSA. The germline V and J ends were trimmed by 5 bases and 1 base, with 8 bases remaining between them. This CDR3 has 14 amino acids. This chain's CDR3 is CASSVLGNTGELFF. As DNA, the CDR3 is TGTGCCAGCAGCGTACTAGGGAACACCGGGGAGCTGTTTTTT.

This clonotype was picked up a small number of times. The chain uses TRBV7-8 and TRBJ2-1; TRBD2 matches at 7 bases. J gave up 5 bases and V 2 bases, and 12 bases lay outside the gene matches. CDR3 length equals 17 residues. CDR1 SGHVS and CDR2 FQNEAQ come from the germline V gene. CDR3 nucleotide sequence: TGTGCCAGCAGCTTACTCCCGCTGGGACTAACCAACAATGAGCAGTTCTTC. It yields the protein CASSLLPLGLTNNEQFF. Supplemented by reference TRBV7-8 and TRBJ2-1, the full variable domain reads GAGVSQSPRYKVAKRGQDVALRCDPISGHVSLFWYQQALGQGPEFLTYFQNEAQLDKSGLPSDRFFAERPEGSVSTLKIQRTQQEDSAVYLCASSLLPLGLTNNEQFFGPGTRLTVL.

This clonotype was counted at least ten times. V gene TRBV10-3 combines with J gene TRBJ2-2, with D possibly being TRBD2 (5 bases). The germline V gene encodes CDR1 ENHRY and CDR2 SYGVKD. The CDR3 extends over 15 amino acids. V was cut by 10 bases and J by 7 bases, with 22 bases left in between. CDR3 in amino acids: CANSQQLGPFGELFF. The CDR3 nucleotides are TGTGCCAACTCCCAACAACTAGGACCCTTCGGGGAGCTGTTTTTT.

This clonotype was detected a few times. The V and J genes are TRBV12-3 or TRBV12-4 and TRBJ1-5, with D unclear. This CDR3 is 13 amino acids long. Trimming cost V 6 bases and J 6 bases, with 12 bases left between them. The DNA of the CDR3 is TGTGCCAGCAGCCCCGGAGGGTCTCAGCCCCAGCATTTT. Translation: CASSPGGSQPQHF.

This clonotype was counted ten times or more. The gene calls are TRBV2 and TRBJ2-5; D possibly corresponds to TRBD1 (6 bases). V lost 5 bases and J lost 3, with 10 bases in between. Germline V gene data show CDR1 as SNHLY and CDR2 as FYNNEI. The CDR3 has 13 residues. The CDR3 DNA reads TGTGCCAGCAGTTCTAACAGGGAAGAGACCCAGTACTTC. Protein product: CASSSNREETQYF. The whole variable domain, filled in from reference TRBV2 and TRBJ2-5, reads EPEVTQTPSHQVTQMGQEVILRCVPISNHLYFYWYRQILGQKVEFLVSFYNNEISEKSEIFDDQFSVERPDGSNFTLKIRSTKLEDSAMYFCASSSNREETQYFGPGTRLLVL.

This clonotype was seen only a few times. The gene calls are TRBV9 and TRBJ2-1, with TRBD2 matching over 10 bases. Germline assignment: CDR1 SGDLS and CDR2 YYNGEE. This CDR3 has 19 residues. The ends lost 3 bases at V and 8 bases at J; junction bases unmatched: 20. The CDR3 region has the DNA TGTGCCAGCAGCGCCGGGAAGAGTCTTAGCGGGAGGAACGTCCATGAGCAGTTCTTC. It is translated as CASSAGKSLSGRNVHEQFF.

This clonotype was observed at least ten times. This sequence joins TRBV27 and TRBJ2-1; D may be TRBD1 (6 bases). CDR1 is MNHEY, CDR2 SMNVEV, per germline (reference sequence). Trimming shortened V by 5 bases and J by 4 bases, and 12 bases separated the two germline ends. This CDR3 spans 14 amino acids. The CDR3: CASSRPGTYNEQFF. The CDR3, as DNA: TGTGCCAGCAGTAGACCCGGGACATACAATGAGCAGTTCTTC.

This clonotype came up a few times. The V and J genes are TRBV4-2 and TRBJ1-5, with TRBD1 matching over 9 bases. This CDR3 comprises 16 residues. Unmatched junction bases numbered 10, after V lost 4 bases and J lost 6 bases. Germline assignment: CDR1 LGHNA and CDR2 YNFKEQ. CDR3 loop: CASSRTGQGQGQPQHF. The DNA for the CDR3 is TGTGCCAGCAGCCGAACGGGACAGGGCCAAGGTCAGCCCCAGCATTTT.

Only a few counts were recorded for this clonotype. J is TRBJ1-5 and V is TRBV28; possibly TRBD1 for D (5 bases). This CDR3 spans 13 amino acids. With 2 bases removed from V and 6 bases from J, the gap between germline ends came to 8 bases. Germline CDR1 reads MDHEN; CDR2 reads SYDVKM. As DNA, the CDR3 is TGTGCCAGCAGTTTAACTCAGGGTCAGCCCCAGCATTTT. It specifies CASSLTQGQPQHF.

The V gene is TRBV7-9, the J gene TRBJ1-3; maybe TRBD1 (5 bases). CDR1 and CDR2 (germline): SEHNR, FQNEAQ (reference sequence). CDR3 length: 17 residues. V lost 4 bases, J lost 3 bases, and 19 bases lay in between. CDR3 nucleotide sequence: TGTGCCAGCAGCTCCCGGGGCCTAGGCGGCCGTGGAAACACCATATATTTT. Protein: CASSSRGLGGRGNTIYF.

This clonotype was observed a handful of times. V is TRBV5-1 and J is TRBJ2-5; D is unresolved. Germline V gives CDR1 SGHRS, CDR2 YFSETQ. This CDR3 is built from 15 residues. Trimming took off 1 base at V and 5 bases at J, with 15 bases between the two ends. The CDR3 DNA reads TGCGCCAGCAGCTTGTTTGACTTGGGGATGGAGACCCAGTACTTC. Translated: CASSLFDLGMETQYF.

This chain joins TRBV11-2 and TRBJ2-5, with 7 bases lining up with TRBD2. V lost 6 bases to trimming and J lost 5 bases; unmatched junction nucleotides: 18. The CDR3 has 17 amino acids. Germline assignment: CDR1 SGHAT and CDR2 FQNNGV. The CDR3 bases are TGTGCCAGCAGTCCCGGCCTGGCTAGCGGCTTTAGGGAGACCCAGTACTTC. The encoded protein is CASSPGLASGFRETQYF.

This clonotype showed up just a few times. The chain has TRBV5-1 and TRBJ1-3, with a tentative D call TRBD1 (5 bases). Deletions cut 4 bases from V and 0 bases from J, with 14 bases between. The CDR3 covers 16 residues. Germline V CDR1 and CDR2: SGHRS, YFSETQ. For the CDR3, the DNA is TGCGCCAGCAGCGGGGACCGGGGACCCTCTGGAAACACCATATATTTT. The encoded protein is CASSGDRGPSGNTIYF.

This chain connects TRBV4-2 to TRBJ2-4, with D perhaps TRBD1 (5 bases). CDR3 size: 17 residues. Trimming shortened V by 1 base and J by 0 bases, and 13 bases separated the two germline ends. Germline-derived CDR1 and CDR2 are LGHNA and YNFKEQ. CDR3 sequence reads: CASSQGGSGEAKNIQYF. CDR3 nucleotide sequence: TGTGCCAGCAGCCAAGGGGGCTCGGGCGAAGCCAAAAACATTCAGTACTTC.

DNA of the CDR3: TGTGCCAGCACCGGGACCTACGATAATGAAAAACTGTTTTTT. Translated: CASTGTYDNEKLFF. J is TRBJ1-4 and V is TRBV9, with D possibly being TRBD1 (5 bases). The V gene lost 6 bases and the J gene lost 4 bases, with 13 bases spanning the gap. This CDR3 has 14 amino acids. Germline V gene sequence: CDR1 SGDLS, CDR2 YYNGEE. The full variable domain, its missing parts supplied by reference TRBV9 and TRBJ1-4, is DSGVTQTPKHLITATGQRVTLRCSPRSGDLSVYWYQQSLDQGLQFLIQYYNGEERAKGNILERFSAQQFPDLHSELNLSSLELGDSALYFCASTGTYDNEKLFFGSGTQLSVL.